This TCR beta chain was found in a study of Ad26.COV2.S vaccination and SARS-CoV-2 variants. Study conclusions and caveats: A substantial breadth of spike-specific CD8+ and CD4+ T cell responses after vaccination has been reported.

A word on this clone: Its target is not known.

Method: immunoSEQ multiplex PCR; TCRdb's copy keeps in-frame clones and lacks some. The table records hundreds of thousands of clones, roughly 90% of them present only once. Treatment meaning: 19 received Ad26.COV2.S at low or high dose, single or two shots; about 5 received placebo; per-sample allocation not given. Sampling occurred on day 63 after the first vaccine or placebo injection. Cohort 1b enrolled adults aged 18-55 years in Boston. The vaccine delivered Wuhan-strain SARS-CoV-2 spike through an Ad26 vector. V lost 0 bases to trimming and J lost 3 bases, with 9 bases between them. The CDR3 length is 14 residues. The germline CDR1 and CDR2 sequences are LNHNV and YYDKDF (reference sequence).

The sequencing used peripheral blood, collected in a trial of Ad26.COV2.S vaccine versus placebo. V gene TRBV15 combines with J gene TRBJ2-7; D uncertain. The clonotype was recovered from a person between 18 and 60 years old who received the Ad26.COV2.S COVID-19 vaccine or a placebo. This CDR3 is CATSRDGSFYEQYF. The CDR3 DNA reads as TGTGCCACCAGCAGAGATGGTAGCTTCTACGAGCAGTACTTC.